The 3 T cell receptor beta chains presented below share a single source sample, sequenced in a study of cytomegalovirus exposure and HLA in healthy donors. The primer mix had 60 Vbeta and 13 Jbeta primers. Profiled with immunoSEQ multiplex PCR; TCRdb holds only in-frame clones, not every one. The sample has about 45,000 clones; about two thirds are singletons. Sequenced material: PBMCs. Source of these receptors: a woman in her 30s in good health and CMV-seronegative.

The chain uses TRBV7-6 and TRBJ2-1; 14 nucleotides line up with TRBD2. The V gene's germline CDR1 is SGHVS and CDR2 FNYEAQ. V lost 5 bases to trimming and J lost 10 bases; unmatched junction nucleotides: 4. The CDR3 has 14 residues. This CDR3 is CASSRGLAGEEQFF. CDR3 sequence (DNA): TGTGCCAGCAGCCGGGGACTAGCGGGAGAAGAGCAGTTCTTC.

The V gene is TRBV30, the J gene TRBJ2-6, with D possibly matching TRBD2 (6 bases). CDR1 and CDR2 from the germline V gene are GTSNPN and SVGIG (reference sequence). The V end was cut by 5 bases, the J end by 0 bases, with 11 bases between. The CDR3 extends over 15 amino acids. CDR3 sequence (DNA): TGTGCCTGGGGCCCGGGACTCTCTGGGGCCAACGTCCTGACTTTC. Its protein product is CAWGPGLSGANVLTF.

For the CDR3, the DNA is TGTGCCAGCAGCCAACTCCCTAAGACAGGTCAAGAGACCCAGTACTTC. Protein sequence: CASSQLPKTGQETQYF. V gene TRBV7-6 combines with J gene TRBJ2-5; a weak D match, TRBD1 (6 bases). Deletions cut 5 bases from V and 2 bases from J, with 18 bases between. The CDR3 spans 16 residues. Germline V lookup: CDR1 SGHVS, CDR2 FNYEAQ.